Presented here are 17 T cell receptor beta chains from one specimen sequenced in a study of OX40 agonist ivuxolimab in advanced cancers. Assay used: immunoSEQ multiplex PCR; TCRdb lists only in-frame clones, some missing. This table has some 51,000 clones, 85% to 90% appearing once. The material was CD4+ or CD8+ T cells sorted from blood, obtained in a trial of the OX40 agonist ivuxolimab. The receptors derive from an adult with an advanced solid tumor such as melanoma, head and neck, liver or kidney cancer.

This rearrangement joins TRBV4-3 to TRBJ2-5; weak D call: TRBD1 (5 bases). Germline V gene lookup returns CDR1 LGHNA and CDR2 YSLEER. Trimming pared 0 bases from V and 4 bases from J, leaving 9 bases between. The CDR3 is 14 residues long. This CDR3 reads CASSQELRAETQYF. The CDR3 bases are TGCGCCAGCAGCCAAGAACTCAGGGCAGAGACCCAGTACTTC.

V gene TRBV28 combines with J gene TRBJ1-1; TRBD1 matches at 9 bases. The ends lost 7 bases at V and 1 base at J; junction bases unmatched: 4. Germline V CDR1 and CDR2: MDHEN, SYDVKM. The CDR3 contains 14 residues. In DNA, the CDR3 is TGTGCCAGCATCGGGACAGGGTCGAACACTGAAGCTTTCTTT. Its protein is CASIGTGSNTEAFF. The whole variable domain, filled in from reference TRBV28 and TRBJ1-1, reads DVKVTQSSRYLVKRTGEKVFLECVQDMDHENMFWYRQDPGLGLRLIYFSYDVKMKEKGDIPEGYSVSREKKERFSLILESASTNQTSMYLCASIGTGSNTEAFFGQGTRLTVV.

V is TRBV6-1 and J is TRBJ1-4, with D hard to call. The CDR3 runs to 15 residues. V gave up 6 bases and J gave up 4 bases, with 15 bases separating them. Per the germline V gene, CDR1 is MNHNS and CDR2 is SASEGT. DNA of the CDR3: TGTGCCAGCAGGGGCGGGCAAGCGTTTAATGAAAAACTGTTTTTT. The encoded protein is CASRGGQAFNEKLFF.

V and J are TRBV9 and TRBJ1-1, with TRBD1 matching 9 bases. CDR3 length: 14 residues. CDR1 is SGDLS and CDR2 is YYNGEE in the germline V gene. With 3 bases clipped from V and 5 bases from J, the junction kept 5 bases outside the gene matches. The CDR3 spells CASSAWGQGTEAFF. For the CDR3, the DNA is TGTGCCAGCAGCGCCTGGGGACAGGGAACTGAAGCTTTCTTT.

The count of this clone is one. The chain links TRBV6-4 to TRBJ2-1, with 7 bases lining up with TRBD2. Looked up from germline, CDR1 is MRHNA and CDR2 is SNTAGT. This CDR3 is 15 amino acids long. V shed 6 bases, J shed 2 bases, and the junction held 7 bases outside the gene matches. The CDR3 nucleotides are TGTGCCAGCAGCGCTATAGCGGGCACCTACAATGAGCAGTTCTTC. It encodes CASSAIAGTYNEQFF.

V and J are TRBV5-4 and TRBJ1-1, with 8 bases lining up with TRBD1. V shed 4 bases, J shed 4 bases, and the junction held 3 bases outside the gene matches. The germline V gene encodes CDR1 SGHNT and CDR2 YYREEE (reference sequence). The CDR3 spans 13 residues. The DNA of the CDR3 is TGTGCCAGCAGCCATACAGGGGGCACTGAAGCTTTCTTT. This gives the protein CASSHTGGTEAFF.

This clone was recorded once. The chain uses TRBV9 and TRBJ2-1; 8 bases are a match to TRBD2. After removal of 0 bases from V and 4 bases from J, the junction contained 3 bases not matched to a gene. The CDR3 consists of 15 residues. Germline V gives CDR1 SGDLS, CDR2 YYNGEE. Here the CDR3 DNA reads TGTGCCAGCAGCGTAGGGGTAGCGGGATACAATGAGCAGTTCTTC. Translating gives CASSVGVAGYNEQFF.

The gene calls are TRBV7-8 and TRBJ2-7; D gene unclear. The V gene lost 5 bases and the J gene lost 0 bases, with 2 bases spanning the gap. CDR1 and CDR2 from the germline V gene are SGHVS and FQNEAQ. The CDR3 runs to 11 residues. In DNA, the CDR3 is TGTGCCAGCAGCGACTCCTACGAGCAGTACTTC. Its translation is CASSDSYEQYF.

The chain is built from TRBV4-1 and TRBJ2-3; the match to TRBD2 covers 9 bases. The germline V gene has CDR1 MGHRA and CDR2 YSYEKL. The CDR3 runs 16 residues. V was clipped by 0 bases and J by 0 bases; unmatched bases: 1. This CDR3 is CASSQDTSGSTDTQYF. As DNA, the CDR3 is TGCGCCAGCAGCCAAGATACTAGCGGGAGCACAGATACGCAGTATTTT.

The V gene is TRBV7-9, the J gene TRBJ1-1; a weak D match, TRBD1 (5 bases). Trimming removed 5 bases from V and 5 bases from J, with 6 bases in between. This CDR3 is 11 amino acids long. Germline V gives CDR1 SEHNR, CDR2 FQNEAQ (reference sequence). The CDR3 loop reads CASSPGTEAFF. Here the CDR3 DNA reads TGTGCCAGCAGCCCAGGGACTGAAGCTTTCTTT.

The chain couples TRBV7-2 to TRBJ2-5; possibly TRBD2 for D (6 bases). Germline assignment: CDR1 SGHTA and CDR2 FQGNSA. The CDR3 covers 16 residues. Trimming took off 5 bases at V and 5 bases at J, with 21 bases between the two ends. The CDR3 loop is CASSVRRGLAWETQYF. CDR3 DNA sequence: TGTGCCAGCAGCGTAAGGAGAGGGCTAGCGTGGGAGACCCAGTACTTC. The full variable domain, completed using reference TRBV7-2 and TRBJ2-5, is GAGVSQSPSNKVTEKGKDVELRCDPISGHTALYWYRQSLGQGLEFLIYFQGNSAPDKSGLPSDRFSAERTGGSVSTLTIQRTQQEDSAVYLCASSVRRGLAWETQYFGPGTRLLVL.

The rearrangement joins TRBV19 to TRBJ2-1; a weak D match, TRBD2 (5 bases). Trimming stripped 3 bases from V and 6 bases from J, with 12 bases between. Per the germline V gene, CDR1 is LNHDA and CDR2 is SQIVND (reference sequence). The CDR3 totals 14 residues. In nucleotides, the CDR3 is TGTGCCAGTAGTATCGTCGGGGAAGCCAATGAGCAGTTCTTC. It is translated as CASSIVGEANEQFF.

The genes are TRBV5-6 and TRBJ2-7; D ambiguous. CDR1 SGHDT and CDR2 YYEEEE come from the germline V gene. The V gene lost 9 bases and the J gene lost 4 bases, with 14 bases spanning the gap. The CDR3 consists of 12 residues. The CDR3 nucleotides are TGTGCCATCCCTCAAACCCCTTACGAGCAGTACTTC. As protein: CAIPQTPYEQYF.

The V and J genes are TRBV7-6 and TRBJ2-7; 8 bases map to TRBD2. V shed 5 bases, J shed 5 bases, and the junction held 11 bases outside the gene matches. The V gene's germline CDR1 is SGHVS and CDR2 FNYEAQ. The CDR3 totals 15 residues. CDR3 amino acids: CASSLISGALDEQYF. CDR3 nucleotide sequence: TGTGCCAGCAGCCTAATTAGCGGGGCGCTTGACGAGCAGTACTTC.

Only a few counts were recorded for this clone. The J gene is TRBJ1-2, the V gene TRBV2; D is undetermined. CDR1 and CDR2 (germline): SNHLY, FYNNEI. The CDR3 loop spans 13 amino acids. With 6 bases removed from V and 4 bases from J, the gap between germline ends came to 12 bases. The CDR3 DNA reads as TGTGCCAGCAGGGAGTCAGGTCCCTATGGCTACACCTTC. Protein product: CASRESGPYGYTF.

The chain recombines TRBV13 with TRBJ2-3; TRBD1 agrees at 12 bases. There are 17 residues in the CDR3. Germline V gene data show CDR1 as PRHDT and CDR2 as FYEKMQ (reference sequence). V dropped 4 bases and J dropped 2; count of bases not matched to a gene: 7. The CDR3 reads CASSSTGTGGDTDTQYF. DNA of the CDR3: TGTGCCAGCAGCTCTACCGGGACAGGGGGCGACACAGATACGCAGTATTTT.

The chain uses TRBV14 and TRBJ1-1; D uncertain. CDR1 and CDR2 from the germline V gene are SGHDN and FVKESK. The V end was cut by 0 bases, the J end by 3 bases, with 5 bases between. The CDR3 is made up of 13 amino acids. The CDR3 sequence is CASSQDWYTEAFF. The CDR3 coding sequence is TGTGCCAGCAGCCAAGATTGGTACACTGAAGCTTTCTTT.